Sequencing of this T cell receptor (beta chain) was carried out in a study of blood T cell repertoires in COVID-19. The CDR3 extends over 16 amino acids. V lost 0 bases and J lost 2; bases outside the gene matches: 2. The germline V gene encodes CDR1 SEHNR and CDR2 FQNEAQ (reference sequence). In the original workflow: Quantification of nucleated cells was approximated via reference gene primer amplification. Using immunoSEQ multiplex PCR, the repertoire was profiled, and TCRdb retains in-frame clones only, with some absent. V and J calls and clone size are copied from that table; D and trimming were computed from the DNA. The sample yields some 26,000 clones, approximately 68% seen once. Concerning this clone itself: Different DNA sequences within this sample yield the same CDR3.

Input material: peripheral blood. The receptor was isolated from a woman of 80 years or more with acute or convalescent COVID-19. The chain carries TRBV7-9 and TRBJ2-1; 9 nucleotides match TRBD2. This CDR3 is CASSLALAGTYNEQFF. As DNA, the CDR3 is TGTGCCAGCAGCTTAGCGCTAGCGGGAACCTACAATGAGCAGTTCTTC. The whole variable domain, filled in from reference TRBV7-9 and TRBJ2-1, reads DTGVSQNPRHKITKRGQNVTFRCDPISEHNRLYWYRQTLGQGPEFLTYFQNEAQLEKSRLLSDRFSAERPKGSFSTLEIQRTEQGDSAMYLCASSLALAGTYNEQFFGPGTRLTVL.